Listed here is a single TCR beta chain. Its antigen specificity is not known. No quality values exist for individual bases; no much larger clone is one base distant. This sample is part of a study of T cells after somatic rescue of genetic block (TCRdb year 2020). With regard to the full study: What the study looked at was long-term robustness, specifically in a T-cell system that came about through somatic rescue of a genetic block in T-cell development.

Library prep was done by the immunoSEQ multiplex PCR assay. Here the immuneACCESS table is served through TCRdb, limited to in-frame sequences with V and J called. Missing clones are a known gap in these copies; in checked studies unresolved V genes cover under half, and the rest lacks a known reason. This sample lists under 150,000 clones; around nine tenths were detected once. Jointly, the top ten make up roughly 1.4% of the sample. In the germline V gene, CDR1 corresponds to SGHVS and CDR2 to FQNEAQ. V is reduced by 5 bases and J by 7 bases, leaving a spacing of 14 bases between them. Reading from cysteine to phenylalanine, the CDR3 counts 13 amino acids. The only DNA kept is the CDR3, 39 bases in frame from the first base.

The origin of this receptor is a woman aged 18 to 35. Input material: peripheral blood mononuclear cells (PBMCs). The chain links TRBV7-8 with TRBJ1-2; the D gene is perhaps TRBD1, on 5 matching bases. The DNA reads TGTGCCAGCAGCCCCCAAGACCAGGGTGGCTACACCTTC. This encodes CASSPQDQGGYTF.